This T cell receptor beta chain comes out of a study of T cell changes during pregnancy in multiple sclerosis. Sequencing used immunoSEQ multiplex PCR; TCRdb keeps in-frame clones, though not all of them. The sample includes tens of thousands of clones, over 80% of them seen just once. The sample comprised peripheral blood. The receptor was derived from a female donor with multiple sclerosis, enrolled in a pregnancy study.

CDR3 loop: CASTLTDRGNGYTF. The CDR3 DNA follows: TGTGCCAGTACCCTTACGGACAGGGGGAACGGCTACACCTTC. The chain joins TRBV19 to TRBJ1-2; 10 bases fit TRBD1. Germline-derived CDR1 and CDR2 are LNHDA and SQIVND (reference sequence). V lost 7 bases to trimming and J lost 8 bases; unmatched junction nucleotides: 10. CDR3 length equals 14 residues.